The clone carrying this T cell receptor (beta chain) has just one count. These data belong to a study of identical twins. The V end was cut by 1 base, the J end by 7 bases, with 20 bases between. The CDR3 covers 16 residues. The V gene's germline CDR1 is LNHNV and CDR2 YYDKDF (reference sequence). MiXCR, run by TCRdb on the 5' RACE reads, gives a single entry per CDR3 protein. The top ten hold more than 4% of the sample, which has about 730,000 distinct CDR3 sequences, 21% seen once. This sample also appeared in a second study, on T cells expressing NK-cell markers. That study reports: Cells sorted as CD3+CD56+NKG2C+, CD3+CD56+NKG2C- and CD3+CD56-NKG2C+ T cells supplied the TCR beta repertoires.

Sequencing was performed on PBMCs. This TCR was recovered from a young woman in good health. The chain carries TRBV15 and TRBJ2-7, with D perhaps TRBD1 or TRBD2 (6 bases each). The CDR3 region is CATSRGLTGRLPEQYF. For the CDR3, the DNA is TGTGCCACCAGCAGAGGACTAACAGGGAGGTTGCCTGAGCAGTACTTC.